This is a list of T cell receptor beta chains from one sample in a study of cytomegalovirus exposure and HLA in healthy donors. Sequencing was performed with immunoSEQ multiplex PCR; in TCRdb, only in-frame clones are kept and a portion is missing. Of fewer than 200,000 clones in the sample, around nine tenths are singletons; the top ten hold roughly 1.4%. The material sequenced was PBMCs. All receptors come from a woman aged 25 to 39 in good health and CMV-seronegative. CDR3s include the opening cysteine and the closing phenylalanine or tryptophan. A D gene is named only where the DNA matches it firmly.

d_gene: TRBD1
v_gene: TRBV19
CDR3aa: CASSLDPRQGFYNEQFF

d_gene: -
v_gene: TRBV10-1
CDR3aa: CASSESAGYEQYF

d_gene: -
v_gene: TRBV19
CDR3aa: CASGLNQPQHF

d_gene: TRBD1
v_gene: TRBV4-3
CDR3aa: CASSQDSGTARRIF

d_gene: TRBD2
v_gene: TRBV15
CDR3aa: CATSRDKASGGQFF

d_gene: TRBD2
v_gene: TRBV5-1
CDR3aa: CASSLGLAGGSDTQYF

d_gene: -
v_gene: TRBV5-1
CDR3aa: CASSLVQGRSGNTIYF

d_gene: TRBD2
v_gene: TRBV15
CDR3aa: CATSRGGREETQYF

d_gene: -
v_gene: TRBV27
CDR3aa: CASALQDGTEAFF

d_gene: -
v_gene: TRBV5-1
CDR3aa: CASSEAGANEKLFF

d_gene: TRBD2
v_gene: TRBV2
CDR3aa: CASSERLAGGGEQYF

d_gene: -
v_gene: TRBV7-9
CDR3aa: CASSLNRGGTEAFF

d_gene: -
v_gene: TRBV19
CDR3aa: CASSMRVNSPLHF

d_gene: TRBD1
v_gene: TRBV7-2
CDR3aa: CASSALTGATNSPLHF

d_gene: -
v_gene: TRBV5-8
CDR3aa: CASSRGGSNSPLHF